This TCR beta chain was documented in a study of T-cell reconstitution after alpha-beta-depleted transplantation in children. After removal of 2 bases from V and 8 bases from J, the junction contained 8 bases not matched to a gene. This CDR3 has 14 amino acids. The germline V gene has CDR1 SQVTM and CDR2 ANQGSEA. Preparation of the TCRbeta library was carried out with unique molecular identifiers. TCRdb processed the PCR reads anew with MiXCR; each CDR3 protein has one entry. The sample gives 450,000 to 600,000 distinct CDR3 sequences, around a third of which show up once; less than 2.5% is in the top ten. This clonotype was seen a few times.

The origin of this receptor is a human donor who donated a stem cell graft to a child with aplastic anemia. The material sequenced was PBMCs from the stem cell graft donor, taken from the stem cell graft. V gene TRBV29-1 combines with J gene TRBJ2-1; 8 bases line up with TRBD1. The chain's CDR3 is CSVERDRLRDEQFF. The DNA for the CDR3 is TGCAGCGTTGAAAGGGACAGGCTAAGGGATGAGCAGTTCTTC.